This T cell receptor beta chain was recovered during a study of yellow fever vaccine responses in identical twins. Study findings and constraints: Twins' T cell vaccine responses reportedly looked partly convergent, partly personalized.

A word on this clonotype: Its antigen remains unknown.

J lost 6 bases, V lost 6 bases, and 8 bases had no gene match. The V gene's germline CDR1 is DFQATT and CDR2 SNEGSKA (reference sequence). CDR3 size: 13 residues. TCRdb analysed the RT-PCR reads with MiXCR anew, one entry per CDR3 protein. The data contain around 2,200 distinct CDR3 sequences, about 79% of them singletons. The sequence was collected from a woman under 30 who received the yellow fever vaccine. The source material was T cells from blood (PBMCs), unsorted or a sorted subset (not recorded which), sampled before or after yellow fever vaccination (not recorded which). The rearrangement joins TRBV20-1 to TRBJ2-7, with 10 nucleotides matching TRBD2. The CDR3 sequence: CSALSGRALEQYF. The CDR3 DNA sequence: TGCAGTGCCCTAAGCGGGAGGGCCCTCGAGCAGTACTTC.